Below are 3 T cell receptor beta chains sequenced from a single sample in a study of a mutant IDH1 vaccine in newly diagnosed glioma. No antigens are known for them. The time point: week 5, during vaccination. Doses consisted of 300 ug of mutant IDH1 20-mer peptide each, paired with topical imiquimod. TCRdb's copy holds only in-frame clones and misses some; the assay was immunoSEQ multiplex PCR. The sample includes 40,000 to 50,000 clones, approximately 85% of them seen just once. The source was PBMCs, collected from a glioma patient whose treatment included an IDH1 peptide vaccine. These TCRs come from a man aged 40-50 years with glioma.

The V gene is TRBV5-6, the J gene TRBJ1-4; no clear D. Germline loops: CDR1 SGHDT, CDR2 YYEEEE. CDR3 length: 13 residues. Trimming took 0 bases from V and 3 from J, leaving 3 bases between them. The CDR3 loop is CASSLEANEKLFF. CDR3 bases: TGTGCCAGCAGCTTGGAGGCTAATGAAAAACTGTTTTTT.

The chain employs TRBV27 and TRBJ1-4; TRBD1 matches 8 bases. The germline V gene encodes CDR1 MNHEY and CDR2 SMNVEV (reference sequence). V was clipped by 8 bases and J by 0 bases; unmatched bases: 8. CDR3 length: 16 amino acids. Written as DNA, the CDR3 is TGTGCCAGCGGAACAGGGGGAGACTCAACTAATGAAAAACTGTTTTTT. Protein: CASGTGGDSTNEKLFF.

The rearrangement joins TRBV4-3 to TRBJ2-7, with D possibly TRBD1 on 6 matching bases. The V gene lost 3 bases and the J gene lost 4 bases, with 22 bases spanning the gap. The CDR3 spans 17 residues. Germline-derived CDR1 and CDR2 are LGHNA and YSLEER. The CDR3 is CASSHTEKGEMPYEQYF. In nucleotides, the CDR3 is TGCGCCAGCAGCCATACCGAGAAGGGGGAGATGCCGTACGAGCAGTACTTC.